The source of this T cell receptor beta chain is a study of cytomegalovirus exposure and HLA in healthy donors. Per germline, CDR1 MGHRA and CDR2 YSYEKL. V trimming: 4 bases; J trimming: 7 bases; junction bases outside the gene matches: 7. CDR3 length equals 15 residues. Clones were sequenced by immunoSEQ multiplex PCR, and TCRdb holds only the in-frame ones, with some missing. The sample has some 110,000 clones; roughly 86% are singletons. The study's findings and limits: While the bulk of TCR sequences proved rare, some public TCRs turned up in many donors.

About this clone itself: The antigen remains undetermined.

Sample: PBMCs. The source is a man between 18 and 35 years old in good health and CMV-seronegative. This chain links TRBV4-1 with TRBJ2-2; 9 bases map to TRBD1. Here the CDR3 DNA reads TGCGCCAGCAGCCCGAGGACAGGGGCGGTCGGGGAGCTGTTTTTT. This gives the protein CASSPRTGAVGELFF.